Listed here are 8 T cell receptor beta chains from one sample, sequenced in a study of monozygotic twins with inflammatory bowel disease (dated by TCRdb to about 2019). The library was made by 5' RACE. Reads for this sample came from an Illumina HiSeq 2500. The reads were reprocessed in TCRdb, with one entry per CDR3 protein sequence and no accompanying DNA. This sample's table has entries for 150,000 to 200,000 distinct CDR3 sequences. Under 3.5% of the sample is taken by the ten largest. Sequenced: blood. All receptors derive from a human donor with ulcerative colitis or Crohn's disease, or a healthy co-twin of an affected twin (not recorded which).

The J gene is TRBJ1-1, the V gene TRBV7-9. Germline assignment: CDR1 SEHNR and CDR2 FQNEAQ (reference sequence). The CDR3 is 13 residues long. CDR3 amino acids: CASSRNSDTEAFF. Looking up the rest from reference TRBV7-9 and TRBJ1-1 gives the full variable domain: DTGVSQNPRHKITKRGQNVTFRCDPISEHNRLYWYRQTLGQGPEFLTYFQNEAQLEKSRLLSDRFSAERPKGSFSTLEIQRTEQGDSAMYLCASSRNSDTEAFFGQGTRLTVV.

The chain couples TRBV6-2 or TRBV6-3 to TRBJ2-7; the TRBD2 assignment by TCRdb is unverifiable without DNA. CDR1 and CDR2 (germline): MNHEY, SVGEGT. The CDR3 sequence is 14 residues long. CDR3 sequence reads: CASSSGLASHEQYF.

The rearrangement uses TRBV2 and TRBJ2-7; the TCRdb D gene call, TRBD2, has no DNA to confirm it. Looked up from germline, CDR1 is SNHLY and CDR2 is FYNNEI. CDR3 length: 15 residues. The CDR3 is CASTTKRGKHYEQYF. The variable domain in full, completed from reference TRBV2 and TRBJ2-7, reads EPEVTQTPSHQVTQMGQEVILRCVPISNHLYFYWYRQILGQKVEFLVSFYNNEISEKSEIFDDQFSVERPDGSNFTLKIRSTKLEDSAMYFCASTTKRGKHYEQYFGPGTRLTVT.

The V gene is TRBV11-3, the J gene TRBJ2-1; the TCRdb D gene call, TRBD2, has no DNA to confirm it. The CDR3 is 15 amino acids. Germline lookup yields CDR1 SGHNT and CDR2 YENEEA. The CDR3 loop is CASSLDPSRTNEQFF.

The chain couples TRBV6-1 to TRBJ1-1; TCRdb's D gene call, TRBD1, goes unchecked for lack of DNA. The CDR3 has 14 amino acids. Germline V gene sequence: CDR1 MNHNS, CDR2 SASEGT. This chain's CDR3 is CASTYRAPNTEAFF.

The chain combines TRBV5-1 with TRBJ2-2; the TCRdb call, TRBD1, lacks DNA for checking. The CDR3 is 14 residues long. Germline values: CDR1 SGHRS, CDR2 YFSETQ. CDR3 loop: CASRWTGSPGELFF.

The V call is TRBV7-7, the J call TRBJ2-1; TCRdb outputs TRBD1, but without DNA this stays unchecked. The CDR3 sequence is 15 residues long. Germline V CDR1 and CDR2: SSHAT, FNYEAQ (reference sequence). This CDR3 reads CASSPSGGPGNEQFF.

V and J are TRBV21-1 and TRBJ2-1; TCRdb indicates TRBD1, and absent DNA this call remains unverified. TRBV21-1 is flagged as a pseudogene. This CDR3 contains 15 residues. The CDR3 is CASSKGKTVYNEQFF.